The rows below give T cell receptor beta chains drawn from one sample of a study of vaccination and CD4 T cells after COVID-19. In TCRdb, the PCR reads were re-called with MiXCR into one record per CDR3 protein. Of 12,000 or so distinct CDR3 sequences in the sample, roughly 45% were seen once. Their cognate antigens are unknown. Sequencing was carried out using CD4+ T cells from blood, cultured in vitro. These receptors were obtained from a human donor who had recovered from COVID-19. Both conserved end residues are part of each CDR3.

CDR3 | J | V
CASSPRQANYGYTF | TRBJ1-2 | TRBV7-6
CASSSSRGRGDTGELFF | TRBJ2-2 | TRBV7-9
CASSYWSSYEQYF | TRBJ2-7 | TRBV6-2/TRBV6-3
CSAPGQGFGEQFF | TRBJ2-1 | TRBV20-1
CASSANVGVAEAFF | TRBJ1-1 | TRBV9
CASSIPTGRSGNTIYF | TRBJ1-3 | TRBV19
CASSLVVQDSLHF | TRBJ1-6 | TRBV7-9
CAIPEGRAQETQYF | TRBJ2-5 | TRBV5-7
CSAGGLAGQETQYF | TRBJ2-5 | TRBV20-1
CASGGSSYNEQFF | TRBJ2-1 | TRBV2
CASSSRVASRRVPIYEQYF | TRBJ2-7 | TRBV7-4
CASRKGQGNQPQHF | TRBJ1-5 | TRBV6-1
CASSPPGGLYTQYF | TRBJ2-3 | TRBV18
CSARASGSSYNEQFF | TRBJ2-1 | TRBV20-1
CASSPRGGYTF | TRBJ1-2 | TRBV6-2/TRBV6-3
CASTRQGNTGELFF | TRBJ2-2 | TRBV4-2
CASSTHLRETQYF | TRBJ2-5 | TRBV27
CASSDPNTGELFF | TRBJ2-2 | TRBV2
CSATGALVPGTGRTDTQYF | TRBJ2-3 | TRBV20-1
CASSRGAGVETQYF | TRBJ2-5 | TRBV6-1
CATYQRDRYEQYF | TRBJ2-7 | TRBV6-1
CSAAPPGGPNTEAFF | TRBJ1-1 | TRBV20-1
CASTRLANSYNEQFF | TRBJ2-1 | TRBV19
CSASESGIGGNTEAFF | TRBJ1-1 | TRBV20-1
CAWSSHNNQPQHF | TRBJ1-5 | TRBV30
CATSDTGSYEQYF | TRBJ2-7 | TRBV24-1
CASSLTRTGGDGGYTF | TRBJ1-2 | TRBV11-2
CASRPLGTGELFF | TRBJ2-2 | TRBV28
CSVATVNTEAFF | TRBJ1-1 | TRBV29-1
CATSCMAGAIQETQYF | TRBJ2-5 | TRBV24-1
CASRDRSNSNQPQHF | TRBJ1-5 | TRBV27
CASSHTGGLPNTGELFF | TRBJ2-2 | TRBV6-1
CATYPTLSSGNTIYF | TRBJ1-3 | TRBV6-1
CASSLSRVDTQYF | TRBJ2-3 | TRBV7-2
CASSRVAGAAETQYF | TRBJ2-5 | TRBV7-2
CSARQGASNQPQHF | TRBJ1-5 | TRBV20-1
CSTPMDYNEQFF | TRBJ2-1 | TRBV20-1
CASSLAWGGGYGYTF | TRBJ1-2 | TRBV5-8
CASSLDPGVGYEQYF | TRBJ2-7 | TRBV7-2
CSAKTGVYEQYF | TRBJ2-7 | TRBV29-1
CAWESRDRSPGAFF | TRBJ1-1 | TRBV30
CRADKGGDGYTF | TRBJ1-2 | TRBV20-1
CASSIDLGGTQYF | TRBJ2-5 | TRBV19
CASSFPGSTDTQYF | TRBJ2-3 | TRBV11-2
CASSLVRGNENIQYF | TRBJ2-4 | TRBV7-8
CASSEWNWGQETQYF | TRBJ2-5 | TRBV6-1
CSARPYGIYEQYF | TRBJ2-7 | TRBV20-1
CASSPRASGETQYF | TRBJ2-5 | TRBV18
CASTTGWNQPQHF | TRBJ1-5 | TRBV27